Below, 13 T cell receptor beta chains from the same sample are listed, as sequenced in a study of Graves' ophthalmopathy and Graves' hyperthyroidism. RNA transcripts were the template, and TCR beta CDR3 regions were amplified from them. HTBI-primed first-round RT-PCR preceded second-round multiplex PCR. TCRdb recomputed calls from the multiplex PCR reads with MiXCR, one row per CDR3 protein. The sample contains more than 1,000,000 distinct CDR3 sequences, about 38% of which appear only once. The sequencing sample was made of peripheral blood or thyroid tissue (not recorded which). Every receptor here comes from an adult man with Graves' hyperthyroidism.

CDR3 protein: CASSIQGAYQPQHF. CDR3 nucleotide sequence: TGTGCCAGCAGCATACAGGGGGCATATCAGCCCCAGCATTTT. The chain recombines TRBV7-9 with TRBJ1-5, with 9 nucleotides matching TRBD1. The V segment lost 5 bases and the J segment 5 bases; nucleotides outside the gene matches: 4. The CDR3 loop spans 14 amino acids. CDR1 is SEHNR, CDR2 FQNEAQ, per germline (reference sequence).

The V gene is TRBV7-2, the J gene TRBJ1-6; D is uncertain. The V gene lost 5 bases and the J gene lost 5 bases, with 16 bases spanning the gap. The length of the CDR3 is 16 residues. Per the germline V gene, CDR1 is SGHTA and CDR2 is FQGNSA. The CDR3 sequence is CASSPRLAGDNSPLHF. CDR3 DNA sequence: TGTGCCAGCAGCCCTAGACTAGCGGGCGATAATTCACCCCTCCACTTT. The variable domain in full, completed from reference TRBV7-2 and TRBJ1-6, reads GAGVSQSPSNKVTEKGKDVELRCDPISGHTALYWYRQSLGQGLEFLIYFQGNSAPDKSGLPSDRFSAERTGGSVSTLTIQRTQQEDSAVYLCASSPRLAGDNSPLHFGNGTRLTVT.

CDR3 sequence reads: CASSPGDPGRTYNSPLHF. CDR3 nucleotide sequence: TGTGCCAGCAGCCCGGGGGACCCCGGGAGGACCTATAATTCACCCCTCCACTTT. The rearrangement joins TRBV25-1 to TRBJ1-6, with D possibly being TRBD1 (5 bases). The CDR3 consists of 18 residues. The V and J ends lost 6 bases and 2 bases respectively, with 20 bases between them. Germline CDR1 reads MGHDK; CDR2 reads SYGVNS.

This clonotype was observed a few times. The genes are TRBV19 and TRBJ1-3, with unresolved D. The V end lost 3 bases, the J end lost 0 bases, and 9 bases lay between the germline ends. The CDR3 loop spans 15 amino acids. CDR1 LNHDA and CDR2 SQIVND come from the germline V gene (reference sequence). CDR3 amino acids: CASSMIRSSGNTIYF. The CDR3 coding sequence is TGTGCCAGTAGTATGATCCGGAGCTCTGGAAACACCATATATTTT.

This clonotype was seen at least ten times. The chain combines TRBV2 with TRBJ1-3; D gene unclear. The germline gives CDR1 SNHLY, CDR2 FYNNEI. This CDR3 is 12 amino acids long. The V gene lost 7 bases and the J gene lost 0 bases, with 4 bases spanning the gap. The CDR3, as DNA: TGTGCCAGCACTGCCTCTGGAAACACCATATATTTT. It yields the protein CASTASGNTIYF. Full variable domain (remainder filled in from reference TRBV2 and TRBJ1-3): EPEVTQTPSHQVTQMGQEVILRCVPISNHLYFYWYRQILGQKVEFLVSFYNNEISEKSEIFDDQFSVERPDGSNFTLKIRSTKLEDSAMYFCASTASGNTIYFGEGSWLTVV.

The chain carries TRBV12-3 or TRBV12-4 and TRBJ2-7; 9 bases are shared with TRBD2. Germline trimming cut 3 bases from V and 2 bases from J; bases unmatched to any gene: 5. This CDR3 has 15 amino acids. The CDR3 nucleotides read TGTGCCAGCAGTTTTGGAGGCGGGAGGGCCTACGAGCAGTACTTC. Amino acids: CASSFGGGRAYEQYF.

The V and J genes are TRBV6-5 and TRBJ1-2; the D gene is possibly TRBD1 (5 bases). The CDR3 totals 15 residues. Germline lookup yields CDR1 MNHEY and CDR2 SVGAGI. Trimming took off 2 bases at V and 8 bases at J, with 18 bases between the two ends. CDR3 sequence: CASSYLQTDPGGYTF. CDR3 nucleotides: TGTGCCAGCAGTTACCTCCAGACAGATCCGGGAGGCTACACCTTC.

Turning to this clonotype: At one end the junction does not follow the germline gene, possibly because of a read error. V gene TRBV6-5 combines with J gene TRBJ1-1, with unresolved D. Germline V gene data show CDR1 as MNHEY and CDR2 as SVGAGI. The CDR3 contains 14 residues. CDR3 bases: TGTGCCATCAGTGAGTCGGGCCAAGTCCATGAAGCTTTCTTT. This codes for CAISESGQVHEAFF.

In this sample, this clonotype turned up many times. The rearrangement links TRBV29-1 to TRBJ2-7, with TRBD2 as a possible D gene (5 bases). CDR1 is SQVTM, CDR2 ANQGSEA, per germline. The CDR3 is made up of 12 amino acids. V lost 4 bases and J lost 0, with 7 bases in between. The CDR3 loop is CSVGTVSYEQYF. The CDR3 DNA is TGCAGCGTTGGGACTGTCTCCTACGAGCAGTACTTC.

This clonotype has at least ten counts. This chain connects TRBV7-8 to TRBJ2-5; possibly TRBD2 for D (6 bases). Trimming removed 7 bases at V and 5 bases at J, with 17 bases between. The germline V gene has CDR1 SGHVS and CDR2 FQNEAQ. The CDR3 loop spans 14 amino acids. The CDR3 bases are TGTGCCAGCAACTCCCAGTGGGCGGGGGAGACCCAGTACTTC. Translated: CASNSQWAGETQYF. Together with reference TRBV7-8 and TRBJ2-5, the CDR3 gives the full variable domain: GAGVSQSPRYKVAKRGQDVALRCDPISGHVSLFWYQQALGQGPEFLTYFQNEAQLDKSGLPSDRFFAERPEGSVSTLKIQRTQQEDSAVYLCASNSQWAGETQYFGPGTRLLVL.

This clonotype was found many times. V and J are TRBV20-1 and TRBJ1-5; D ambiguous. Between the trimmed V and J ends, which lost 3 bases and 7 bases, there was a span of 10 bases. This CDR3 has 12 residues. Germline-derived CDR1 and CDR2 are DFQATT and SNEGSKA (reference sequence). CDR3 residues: CSARLGGQPQHF. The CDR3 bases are TGCAGTGCTAGGTTGGGAGGGCAGCCCCAGCATTTT.

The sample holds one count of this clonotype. The CDR3 region is CASSLHPGPSYEQYF. CDR3 nucleotides: TGTGCCAGCAGTTTACATCCGGGCCCCTCCTACGAGCAGTACTTC. The chain couples TRBV7-2 to TRBJ2-7; unclear D gene. Trimming pared 6 bases from V and 0 bases from J, leaving 15 bases between. The CDR3 covers 15 residues. CDR1 SGHTA and CDR2 FQGNSA come from the germline V gene. The full variable domain, in which reference TRBV7-2 and TRBJ2-7 provide the parts outside the CDR3, is GAGVSQSPSNKVTEKGKDVELRCDPISGHTALYWYRQSLGQGLEFLIYFQGNSAPDKSGLPSDRFSAERTGGSVSTLTIQRTQQEDSAVYLCASSLHPGPSYEQYFGPGTRLTVT.

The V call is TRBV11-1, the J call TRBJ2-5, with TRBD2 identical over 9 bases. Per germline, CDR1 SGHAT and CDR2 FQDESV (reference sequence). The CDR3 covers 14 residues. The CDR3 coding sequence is TGTGCTAGGCCCAGCGGGAGGCTCCAAGAGACCCAGTACTTC. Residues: CARPSGRLQETQYF.